The next 25 T cell receptor beta chains were all read from a single sample in a study of graft-versus-host responses after intestinal transplantation. Libraries were prepared by immunoSEQ multiplex PCR; TCRdb keeps only in-frame clonotypes and omits some of them. The table has about 11,000 clones, approximately 30% seen once. The input for sequencing was alloreactive CD4+ T cells from a mixed lymphocyte reaction culture, taken before transplantation. Regarding subset: CFSE-low proliferating T cells sorted from approximately six-day pre-transplant mixed lymphocyte reaction (GvH or HvG direction). The receptors originated from a human patient who was an organ donor for intestinal transplantation.

The chain combines TRBV7-8 with TRBJ1-2, with D perhaps matching TRBD1 (5 bases). This CDR3 region has 15 residues. Germline lookup yields CDR1 SGHVS and CDR2 FQNEAQ. Trimming left V 4 bases short and J 5 bases short, with 17 bases between. This CDR3 reads CASSSYPPTAYGYTF. The CDR3 DNA follows: TGTGCCAGCAGCTCTTACCCCCCGACAGCTTATGGCTACACCTTC.

This clone was picked up a small number of times. CDR3 amino acids: CASSFIYEQYF. CDR3 in DNA: TGTGCCAGCAGCTTCATTTACGAGCAGTACTTC. The chain carries TRBV7-6 and TRBJ2-7; D remains unclear. Germline V gene sequence: CDR1 SGHVS, CDR2 FNYEAQ. The CDR3 runs 11 residues. Trimming took off 3 bases at V and 4 bases at J, with 4 bases between the two ends.

As regards this clone: Germline is not matched at one junction end, which may reflect a read error. The chain is built from TRBV4-1 and TRBJ2-7; TRBD1 matches at 10 bases. The CDR3 is made up of 14 amino acids. The V gene's germline CDR1 is MGHRA and CDR2 YSYEKL. The CDR3 nucleotides read TGTGCCAGCAGCCAACCGGGACAGGGGCACGAGCAGTACTTC. Translating gives CASSQPGQGHEQYF.

This clone came up a few times. The chain combines TRBV4-1 with TRBJ2-2; TRBD1 aligns across 8 bases. V shed 2 bases and J 1 base; nucleotides not matched to a gene: 15. This CDR3 spans 20 amino acids. CDR1 and CDR2 from the germline V gene are MGHRA and YSYEKL. The CDR3 sequence: CASSQIAPRKDRENTGELFF. The CDR3, as DNA: TGCGCCAGCAGCCAAATCGCCCCCCGCAAGGACAGGGAGAACACCGGGGAGCTGTTTTTT.

The chain couples TRBV2 to TRBJ2-4, with a possible D match to TRBD1 (6 bases). Trimming pared 9 bases from V and 9 bases from J, leaving 15 bases between. Per the germline V gene, CDR1 is SNHLY and CDR2 is FYNNEI. The CDR3 has 12 amino acids. CDR3 residues: CASDTGHSIQYF. DNA for the CDR3: TGTGCCAGTGACACAGGGCATAGCATTCAGTACTTC. Full variable domain (remainder filled in from reference TRBV2 and TRBJ2-4): EPEVTQTPSHQVTQMGQEVILRCVPISNHLYFYWYRQILGQKVEFLVSFYNNEISEKSEIFDDQFSVERPDGSNFTLKIRSTKLEDSAMYFCASDTGHSIQYFGAGTRLSVL.

This clone showed up just a few times. The chain has TRBV5-1 and TRBJ2-5, with a possible D match to TRBD1 (6 bases). V was pared by 0 bases and J by 6 bases, with 12 bases between. Germline-derived CDR1 and CDR2 are SGHRS and YFSETQ. The CDR3 is 14 amino acids. CDR3 coding DNA: TGCGCCAGCAGCTTGGATACAGGGATGCAGACCCAGTACTTC. It yields the protein CASSLDTGMQTQYF.

This clone is medium-sized in the sample. Written as DNA, the CDR3 is TGTGCCAGCAGTGTTCAGCAGGGGACGCCCCAGCATTTT. This sequence encodes CASSVQQGTPQHF. The chain joins TRBV2 to TRBJ1-5, with D possibly being TRBD1 (6 bases). Germline V gene sequence: CDR1 SNHLY, CDR2 FYNNEI. The CDR3 totals 13 residues. Trimming stripped 4 bases from V and 9 bases from J, with 13 bases between.

This clone showed up just a few times. The J gene is TRBJ1-2, the V gene TRBV5-4; D may be TRBD1 (6 bases). The length of the CDR3 is 13 residues. Trimming cost V 4 bases and J 8 bases, with 15 bases left between them. Germline lookup yields CDR1 SGHNT and CDR2 YYREEE (reference sequence). The CDR3 DNA is TGTGCCAGCAGCCATGCTGCAGGGGAAGGCTACACCTTC. Encoded protein: CASSHAAGEGYTF. The entire variable domain, with the rest obtained from reference TRBV5-4 and TRBJ1-2, is as follows: ETGVTQSPTHLIKTRGQQVTLRCSSQSGHNTVSWYQQALGQGPQFIFQYYREEENGRGNFPPRFSGLQFPNYSSELNVNALELDDSALYLCASSHAAGEGYTFGSGTRLTVV.

Only a few counts were recorded for this clone. V usage is TRBV11-2 and J usage is TRBJ1-1, with D perhaps TRBD1 (6 bases). The CDR3 has 14 residues. V gave up 5 bases and J gave up 1 base, with 11 bases separating them. Germline CDR1 SGHAT, CDR2 FQNNGV. The CDR3 sequence: CASSPHRENTEAFF. DNA of the CDR3: TGTGCCAGCAGCCCACACAGGGAGAACACTGAAGCTTTCTTT.

This clone was seen only a few times. V usage is TRBV7-9 and J usage is TRBJ1-1; 9 nucleotides match TRBD1. CDR3 length: 16 amino acids. Germline CDR1 reads SEHNR; CDR2 reads FQNEAQ (reference sequence). Trimming at V came to 5 bases and at J to 1 base, leaving 8 bases not matched to a gene. DNA for the CDR3: TGTGCCAGCAGCCCCCGCCGGGACAGGGAGAACACTGAAGCTTTCTTT. Amino acids: CASSPRRDRENTEAFF. The variable domain in full, completed from reference TRBV7-9 and TRBJ1-1, reads DTGVSQNPRHKITKRGQNVTFRCDPISEHNRLYWYRQTLGQGPEFLTYFQNEAQLEKSRLLSDRFSAERPKGSFSTLEIQRTEQGDSAMYLCASSPRRDRENTEAFFGQGTRLTVV.

This clone was detected a few times. V usage is TRBV5-1 and J usage is TRBJ2-3, with 10 bases identical to TRBD2. V was clipped by 4 bases and J by 0 bases; unmatched bases: 8. Germline V gene sequence: CDR1 SGHRS, CDR2 YFSETQ. This CDR3 is built from 17 residues. DNA of the CDR3: TGCGCCAGCAGCGAAGGACTAGCGGTGGTTAGCACAGATACGCAGTATTTT. Translating it yields CASSEGLAVVSTDTQYF.

The chain is built from TRBV6-5 and TRBJ2-1, with TRBD2 identical over 12 bases. The CDR3 sequence is 16 residues long. CDR1 and CDR2 from the germline V gene are MNHEY and SVGAGI. J gave up 5 bases and V 1 base, and 3 bases lay outside the gene matches. CDR3 loop: CASSYLGLAGNNEQFF. CDR3 bases: TGTGCCAGCAGTTACTTAGGACTAGCGGGGAACAATGAGCAGTTCTTC.

The gene calls are TRBV5-4 and TRBJ1-6, with TRBD1 identical over 7 bases. The CDR3 is 15 residues long. Germline V gene sequence: CDR1 SGHNT, CDR2 YYREEE (reference sequence). V gave up 4 bases and J gave up 9 bases; unmatched junction bases: 10. The CDR3 is CASSPRQGYGSPLHF. CDR3 nucleotide sequence: TGTGCCAGCAGCCCAAGACAGGGCTACGGTTCACCCCTCCACTTT.

This clone has only a few counts. The rearrangement uses TRBV6-6 and TRBJ1-2; the D gene is possibly TRBD1 (6 bases). The germline V gene encodes CDR1 MNHNY and CDR2 SVGAGI (reference sequence). Trimming left V 7 bases short and J 5 bases short, with 17 bases between. This CDR3 spans 14 amino acids. The CDR3 spells CASTNRGGLYGYTF. CDR3 coding DNA: TGTGCCAGCACCAACCGGGGGGGGCTTTATGGCTACACCTTC.

The V call is TRBV7-6, the J call TRBJ1-1; D unclear. Trimming shortened V by 4 bases and J by 7 bases, and 4 bases separated the two germline ends. This CDR3 is 10 amino acids long. The V gene's germline CDR1 is SGHVS and CDR2 FNYEAQ. Here the CDR3 reads CASSSIEAFF. The CDR3 coding sequence is TGTGCCAGCAGCTCCATTGAAGCTTTCTTT.

The chain employs TRBV19 and TRBJ2-2, with 9 bases matching TRBD1. The CDR3 has 17 residues. Per germline, CDR1 LNHDA and CDR2 SQIVND (reference sequence). V lost 5 bases, J lost 7 bases, and 14 bases stayed unmatched. As DNA, the CDR3 is TGTGCCAGTAGTCCAGAAGGACAGGGGCGTTGGCTCGGGGAGCTGTTTTTT. The encoded protein is CASSPEGQGRWLGELFF.

The rearrangement links TRBV6-1 to TRBJ2-5; 7 bases map to TRBD2. Per the germline V gene, CDR1 is MNHNS and CDR2 is SASEGT. The V segment lost 5 bases and the J segment 5 bases; nucleotides outside the gene matches: 8. The CDR3 runs 14 residues. CDR3 in amino acids: CASSSWGGVETQYF. CDR3 bases: TGTGCCAGCAGTTCCTGGGGGGGGGTTGAGACCCAGTACTTC.

The rearrangement uses TRBV7-9 and TRBJ2-5; 7 nucleotides line up with TRBD2. The CDR3 has 14 residues. Per germline, CDR1 SEHNR and CDR2 FQNEAQ (reference sequence). Unmatched junction bases numbered 3, after V lost 5 bases and J lost 0 bases. The CDR3 sequence: CASSREAYQETQYF. In DNA form, the CDR3 reads TGTGCCAGCAGCCGGGAGGCGTACCAAGAGACCCAGTACTTC.

This rearrangement joins TRBV6-1 to TRBJ2-1; D is perhaps TRBD2 (6 bases). V lost 6 bases to trimming and J lost 5 bases, with 17 bases between them. This CDR3 comprises 15 residues. In germline, CDR1 is MNHNS, CDR2 SASEGT. CDR3 nucleotide sequence: TGTGCCAGCAGCCCCCGGGACTGGCCAAACAATGAGCAGTTCTTC. Translation gives CASSPRDWPNNEQFF.

This clone has more than one count but fewer than ten. The chain combines TRBV30 with TRBJ2-3; 11 bases are a match to TRBD2. The CDR3 consists of 16 residues. V was clipped by 2 bases and J by 8 bases; unmatched bases: 12. Germline V CDR1 and CDR2: GTSNPN, SVGIG (reference sequence). CDR3 in DNA: TGTGCCTGGAGTCCCGGTGGTAGCGGGGGGGGAGGTACGCAGTATTTT. Translating gives CAWSPGGSGGGGTQYF. The whole variable domain, remainder taken from reference TRBV30 and TRBJ2-3, is SQTIHQWPATLVQPVGSPLSLECTVEGTSNPNLYWYRQAAGRGLQLLFYSVGIGQISSEVPQNLSASRPQDRQFILSSKKLLLSDSGFYLCAWSPGGSGGGGTQYFGPGTRLTVL.

In this sample, this clone turned up a few times. In DNA form, the CDR3 reads TGTGCCAGCAGCCTCGGGAGGAACACTGAAGCTTTCTTT. Translation: CASSLGRNTEAFF. The chain links TRBV11-2 to TRBJ1-1, with no clear D. CDR1 SGHAT and CDR2 FQNNGV come from the germline V gene. Trimming stripped 5 bases from V and 1 base from J, with 8 bases between. The CDR3 length is 13 residues.

This clone came up a few times. CDR3 in DNA: TGCGCCAGCAGCCAAGAGTTCGCCACATATTATCAGCCCCAGCATTTT. It encodes CASSQEFATYYQPQHF. The V and J genes are TRBV4-1 and TRBJ1-5, with D uncertain. Trimming pared 0 bases from V and 5 bases from J, leaving 14 bases between. Germline V lookup: CDR1 MGHRA, CDR2 YSYEKL. The CDR3 totals 16 residues.

The rearrangement links TRBV21-1 to TRBJ2-1; the DNA was not compared with TRBD2, the D call given in the table. TRBV21-1 is shown as a pseudogene. The CDR3 consists of 16 residues. The CDR3 spells CASSKVAGGPLNEQFF. The CDR3 coding sequence is TGTGCCAGCAGCAAAGTGGCGGGGGGGCCACTCAATGAGCAGTTCTTC.

This clone is medium-sized. The chain uses TRBV7-2 and TRBJ1-3; TRBD1 agrees at 9 bases. Germline V gene data show CDR1 as SGHTA and CDR2 as FQGNSA. The CDR3 spans 15 residues. The ends lost 5 bases at V and 2 bases at J; junction bases unmatched: 4. The CDR3 reads CASSPRQGAGNTIYF. CDR3 nucleotides: TGTGCCAGCAGCCCTAGACAGGGGGCTGGAAACACCATATATTTT.

This clone was observed a single time. The J gene is TRBJ2-7, the V gene TRBV7-2, with 7 bases lining up with TRBD2. The CDR3 covers 13 residues. V gave up 5 bases and J gave up 5 bases; unmatched junction bases: 6. Looked up from germline, CDR1 is SGHTA and CDR2 is FQGNSA. The CDR3 is CASSPSGTDEQYF. CDR3 DNA sequence: TGTGCCAGCAGCCCTAGCGGTACCGACGAGCAGTACTTC.